The clone carrying this T cell receptor beta chain was counted between two and nine times. Recruitment covered over 20 US areas and drew participants whose ages spanned 18 to 89 years. Donors in Cohort 3 who had recovered were those with two negative PCRs, healthcare professional clearance, or resolution of their symptoms. The sample comes from a study of blood T cell repertoires in COVID-19. V was cut by 7 bases and J by 7 bases, with 12 bases left in between. Looked up from germline, CDR1 is SGHRS and CDR2 is YFSETQ. This CDR3 is built from 13 residues. TCRdb keeps only in-frame clones here, not all; method: immunoSEQ multiplex PCR. This table has some 300,000 clones, roughly 86% appearing once.

This chain links TRBV5-1 with TRBJ1-6; D is possibly TRBD1 (5 bases). This TCR was recovered from a woman in her 30s who had recovered from COVID-19. Sequences were obtained from PBMCs or T cells enriched from blood (not recorded which). CDR3 in amino acids: CASRRELNSPLHF. CDR3 nucleotides: TGCGCCAGCCGCAGGGAATTAAATTCACCCCTCCACTTT.